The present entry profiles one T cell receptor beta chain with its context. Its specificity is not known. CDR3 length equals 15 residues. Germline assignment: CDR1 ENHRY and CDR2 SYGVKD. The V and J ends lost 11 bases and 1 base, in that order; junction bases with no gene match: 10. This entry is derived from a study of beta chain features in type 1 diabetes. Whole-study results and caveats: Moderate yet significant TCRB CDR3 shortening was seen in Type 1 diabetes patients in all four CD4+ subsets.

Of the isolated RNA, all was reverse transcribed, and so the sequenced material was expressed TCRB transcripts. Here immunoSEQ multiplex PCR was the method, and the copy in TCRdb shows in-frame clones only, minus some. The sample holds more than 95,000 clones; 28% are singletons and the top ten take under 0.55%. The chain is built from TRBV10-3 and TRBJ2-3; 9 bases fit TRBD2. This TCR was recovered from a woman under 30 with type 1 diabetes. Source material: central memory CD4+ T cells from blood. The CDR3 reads CAAGGASGGTDTQYF. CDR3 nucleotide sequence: TGTGCCGCAGGGGGGGCTAGCGGGGGCACAGATACGCAGTATTTT.